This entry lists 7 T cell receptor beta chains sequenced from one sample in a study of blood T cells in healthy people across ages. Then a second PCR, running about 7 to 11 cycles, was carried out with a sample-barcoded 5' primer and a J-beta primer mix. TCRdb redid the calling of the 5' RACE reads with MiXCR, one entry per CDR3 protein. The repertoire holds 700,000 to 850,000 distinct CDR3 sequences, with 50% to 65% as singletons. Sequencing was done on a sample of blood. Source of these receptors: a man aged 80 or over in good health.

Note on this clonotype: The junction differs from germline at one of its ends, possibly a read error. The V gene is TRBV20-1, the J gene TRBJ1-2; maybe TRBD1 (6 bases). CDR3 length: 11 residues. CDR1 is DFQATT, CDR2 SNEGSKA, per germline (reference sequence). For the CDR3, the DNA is TGCCACGGACAGCCCATATATGGCGACACCTTC. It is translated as CHGQPIYGDTF.

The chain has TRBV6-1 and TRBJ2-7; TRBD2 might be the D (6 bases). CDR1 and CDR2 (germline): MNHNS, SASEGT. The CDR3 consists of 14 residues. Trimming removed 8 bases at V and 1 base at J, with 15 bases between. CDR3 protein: CASCGDLGSYEQYF. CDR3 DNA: TGTGCCAGCTGCGGGGACTTGGGATCCTACGAGCAGTACTTC.

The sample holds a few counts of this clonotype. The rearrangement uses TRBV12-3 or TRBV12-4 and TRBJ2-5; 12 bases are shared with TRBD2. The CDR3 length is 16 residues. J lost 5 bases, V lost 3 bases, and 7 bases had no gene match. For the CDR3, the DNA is TGTGCCAGCAGTTTCCGGGGACTAGCGGGCTTTGAGACCCAGTACTTC. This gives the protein CASSFRGLAGFETQYF.

The CDR3 spells CSASTARSYNEQFF. The CDR3 DNA reads TGCAGTGCTTCAACGGCCCGCTCCTACAATGAGCAGTTCTTC. The chain has TRBV20-1 and TRBJ2-1; D not resolved. Per the germline V gene, CDR1 is DFQATT and CDR2 is SNEGSKA (reference sequence). The CDR3 has 14 amino acids. V dropped 5 bases and J dropped 0 bases, with 11 bases sitting between them.

The CDR3 loop is CASSETDRRYAYF. CDR3 DNA sequence: TGTGCCAGCAGTGAGACAGATAGACGATACGCGTATTTT. This chain uses TRBV6-1 with TRBJ2-3; D possibly corresponds to TRBD1 (5 bases). CDR3 length: 13 amino acids. V was pared by 3 bases and J by 14 bases, with 18 bases between. Germline V lookup: CDR1 MNHNS, CDR2 SASEGT.

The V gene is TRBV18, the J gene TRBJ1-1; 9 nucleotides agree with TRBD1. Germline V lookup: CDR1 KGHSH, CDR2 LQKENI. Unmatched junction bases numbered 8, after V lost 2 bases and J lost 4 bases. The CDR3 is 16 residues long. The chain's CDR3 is CASSPTGTGFPTEAFF. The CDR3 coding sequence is TGTGCCAGCTCACCAACCGGGACAGGGTTCCCCACTGAAGCTTTCTTT.

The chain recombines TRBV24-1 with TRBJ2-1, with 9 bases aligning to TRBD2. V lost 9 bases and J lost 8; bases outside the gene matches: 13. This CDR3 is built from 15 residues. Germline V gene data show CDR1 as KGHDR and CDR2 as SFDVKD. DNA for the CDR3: TGTGCCACCGGTTGGCGGGAGGGTATTGGCGATGAGCAGTTCTTC. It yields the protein CATGWREGIGDEQFF.